Listed here are 8 T cell receptor beta chains from one sample, sequenced in a study of T-cell memory formation after mild COVID-19 (dated by TCRdb to the early 2020s). Libraries were prepared through 5' RACE. Sequencing used an Illumina NovaSeq 6000. TCRdb reprocessed the public reads (quality trimming at Q25 with fastp, clone calling with MiXCR) and kept in-frame beta chains. Records with the same CDR3 protein are collapsed into one entry carrying the most frequent genes and DNA. This sample has 450,000 to 700,000 distinct CDR3 sequences in its table, and 15% to 20% of those were observed once. The biggest ten clones account for 12% of the sample. The sample consisted of PBMCs or a T cell subset sorted from them (not recorded which). The origin of the receptors is an adult woman who had mild COVID-19 (a few samples of this study predate the infection). The sample titles of this study are shuffled in the database, so cell type and time point are left out; the donor was told from shared clones.

This clonotype has at least ten counts. This chain connects TRBV19 to TRBJ2-7; D gene unclear. The V gene lost 4 bases and the J gene lost 1 base, with 8 bases spanning the gap. Germline-derived CDR1 and CDR2 are LNHDA and SQIVND (reference sequence). This CDR3 has 13 residues. Here the CDR3 DNA reads TGTGCCAGTAGTAGGTCCATTTCCTACGAGCAGTACTTC. It specifies CASSRSISYEQYF.

The rearrangement joins TRBV6-5 to TRBJ2-3; the D gene is possibly TRBD2 (6 bases). Germline V gives CDR1 MNHEY, CDR2 SVGAGI. The CDR3 runs 16 residues. V lost 2 bases to trimming and J lost 0 bases, with 12 bases between them. The CDR3 loop is CASSYRAGTSTDTQYF. The CDR3 DNA sequence: TGTGCCAGCAGTTACAGGGCGGGGACTAGCACAGATACGCAGTATTTT.

Only a few counts were recorded for this clonotype. J is TRBJ1-3 and V is TRBV6-1; TRBD1 matches at 9 bases. With V trimmed by 6 bases and J by 4 bases, 16 bases remained unmatched. The CDR3 is 18 amino acids. Germline-derived CDR1 and CDR2 are MNHNS and SASEGT. The DNA for the CDR3 is TGTGCCAGCAGCCAAAATCGTCCGGGACAGGGTGTCGGAAACACCATATATTTT. This sequence encodes CASSQNRPGQGVGNTIYF.

The CDR3 DNA sequence: TGTGCCAGCAGCGCCGAGACAGGGGCTGAAGCTTTCTTT. It translates to CASSAETGAEAFF. The chain uses TRBV5-8 and TRBJ1-1; 8 nucleotides line up with TRBD1. This CDR3 is 13 amino acids long. V shed 4 bases, J shed 6 bases, and the junction held 5 bases outside the gene matches. Germline lookup yields CDR1 SGHTS and CDR2 YDEGEE.

The chain employs TRBV5-6 and TRBJ2-4; 9 bases line up with TRBD2. The CDR3 contains 17 residues. V shed 1 base, J shed 1 base, and the junction held 6 bases outside the gene matches. Germline loops: CDR1 SGHDT, CDR2 YYEEEE. CDR3 sequence reads: CASSLRRLAGAKNIQYF. Here the CDR3 DNA reads TGTGCCAGCAGCTTGCGACGGCTAGCGGGGGCCAAAAACATTCAGTACTTC.

V and J are TRBV7-6 and TRBJ2-5; 8 bases fit TRBD2. There are 16 residues in the CDR3. Germline loops: CDR1 SGHVS, CDR2 FNYEAQ. Trimming cost V 5 bases and J 3 bases; bases outside gene matches: 11. The CDR3 sequence: CASSGAYGGAKETQYF. The CDR3, as DNA: TGTGCCAGCAGCGGAGCGTACGGGGGGGCTAAAGAGACCCAGTACTTC.

There are a few counts of this clonotype. The chain joins TRBV2 to TRBJ1-2; TRBD1 is a possible D gene (6 bases). CDR1 is SNHLY, CDR2 FYNNEI, per germline. The CDR3 covers 12 residues. Deletions cut 4 bases from V and 8 bases from J, with 11 bases between. For the CDR3, the DNA is TGTGCCAGCAGTGCCGGGGGCGGGGGCTACACCTTC. Its protein is CASSAGGGGYTF.

The genes are TRBV11-2 and TRBJ1-2; D gene ambiguous. Trimming left V 6 bases short and J 8 bases short, with 16 bases between. The length of the CDR3 is 13 residues. Germline loops: CDR1 SGHAT, CDR2 FQNNGV. As DNA, the CDR3 is TGTGCCAGCAGTCCACAGAGGGTGAGGGGCTACACCTTC. This translates into CASSPQRVRGYTF. The complete variable domain, with remaining parts taken from reference TRBV11-2 and TRBJ1-2, reads EAGVAQSPRYKIIEKRQSVAFWCNPISGHATLYWYQQILGQGPKLLIQFQNNGVVDDSQLPKDRFSAERLKGVDSTLKIQPAKLEDSAVYLCASSPQRVRGYTFGSGTRLTVV.